The subject of this entry is one TCR beta chain. This record belongs to a study of T cell changes during pregnancy in multiple sclerosis. Assay: immunoSEQ multiplex PCR; the TCRdb copy retains only in-frame clones and omits some. The sample lists 73,000 or so clones; 85% to 90% were seen once. V shed 5 bases, J shed 0 bases, and the junction held 8 bases outside the gene matches. The CDR3 has 15 residues. The germline V gene encodes CDR1 SQVTM and CDR2 ANQGSEA. The clonotype was recovered from a female donor in good health, enrolled as a control in a pregnancy study. The sample was peripheral blood, taken after pregnancy. The V gene is TRBV29-1, the J gene TRBJ2-3, with 7 nucleotides matching TRBD2. The DNA for the CDR3 is TGCAGCGTTATGGGGGGGATGATTAGCACAGATACGCAGTATTTT. Residues: CSVMGGMISTDTQYF.